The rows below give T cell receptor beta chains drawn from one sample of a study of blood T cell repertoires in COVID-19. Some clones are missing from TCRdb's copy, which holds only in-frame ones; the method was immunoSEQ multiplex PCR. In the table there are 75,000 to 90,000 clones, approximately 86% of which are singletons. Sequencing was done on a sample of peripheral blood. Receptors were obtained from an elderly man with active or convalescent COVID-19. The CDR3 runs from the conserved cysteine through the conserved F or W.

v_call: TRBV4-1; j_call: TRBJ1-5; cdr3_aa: CASSNYGQTSNQPQHF
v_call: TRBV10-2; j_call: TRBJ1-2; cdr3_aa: CASRSGDSYGYTF
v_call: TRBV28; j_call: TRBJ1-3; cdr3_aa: CASRIDRGRNTIYF
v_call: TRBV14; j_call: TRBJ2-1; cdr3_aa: CASSPSSIRNEQFF
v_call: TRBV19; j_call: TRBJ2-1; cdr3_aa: CASSIGPASGGQNEQFF
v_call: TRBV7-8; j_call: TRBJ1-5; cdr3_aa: CASSEGVNNQPQHF
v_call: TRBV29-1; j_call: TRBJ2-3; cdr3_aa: CSVEGPGSTDTQYF
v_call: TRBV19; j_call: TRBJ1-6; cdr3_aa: CASSRDVNSPLHF
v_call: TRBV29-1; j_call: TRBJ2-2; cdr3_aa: CSVDRGLDTGELFF
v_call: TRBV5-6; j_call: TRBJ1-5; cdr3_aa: CASSGGTGFGGNQPQHF
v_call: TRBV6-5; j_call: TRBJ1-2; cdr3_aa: CASSYSRDTGFYGYTF
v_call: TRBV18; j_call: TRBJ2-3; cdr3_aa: CASSPLAGVSDTQYF
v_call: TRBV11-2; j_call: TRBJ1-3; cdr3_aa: CASRVSGNTIYF
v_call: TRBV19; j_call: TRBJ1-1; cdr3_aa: CASREGLNTEAFF
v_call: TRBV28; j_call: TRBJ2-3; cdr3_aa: CASGGDGTDTQYF
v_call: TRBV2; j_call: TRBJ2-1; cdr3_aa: CASSTSGSVNEQFF
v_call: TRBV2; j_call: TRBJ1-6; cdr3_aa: CASRTEVNNSPLHF
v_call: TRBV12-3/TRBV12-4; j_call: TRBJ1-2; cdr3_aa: CASAEVDYGYTF
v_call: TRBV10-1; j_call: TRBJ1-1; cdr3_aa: CASMDSLNTEAFF
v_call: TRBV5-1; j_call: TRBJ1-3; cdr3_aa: CASSSWTGSSGNTIYF
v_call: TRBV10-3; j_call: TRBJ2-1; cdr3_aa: CAISEGESYNEQFF
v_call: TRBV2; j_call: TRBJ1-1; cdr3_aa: CASSSTGGGTEAFF
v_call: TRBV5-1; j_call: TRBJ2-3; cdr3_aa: CASSSGTPDTQYF
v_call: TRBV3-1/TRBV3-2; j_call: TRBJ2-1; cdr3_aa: CASSLTRVNEQFF
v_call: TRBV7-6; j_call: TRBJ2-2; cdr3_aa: CASSPTAVTGELFF
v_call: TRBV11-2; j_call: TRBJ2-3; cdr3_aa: CASSPPGVDTQYF
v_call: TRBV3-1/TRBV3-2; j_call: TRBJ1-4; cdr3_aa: CATGPGQGVGKLFF
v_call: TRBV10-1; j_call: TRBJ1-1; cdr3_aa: CASSRDMNTEAFF
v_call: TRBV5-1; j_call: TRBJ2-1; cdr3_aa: CASSSGQGWDWGQFF
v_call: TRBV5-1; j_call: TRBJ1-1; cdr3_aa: CASSSQTEINTEAFF
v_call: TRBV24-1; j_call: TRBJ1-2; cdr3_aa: CATSETGRGGYTF